This T cell receptor (beta chain) originates from a study of cytomegalovirus exposure and HLA in healthy donors. General study findings and limits: Analysis performed later found around 15,000 TCR beta sequences associated with HLA alleles at 0.05 false discovery rate. In a later analysis, a missense DCLRE1C variant was linked to TCR beta V- and J-gene trimming. Most subjects' HLA-A and HLA-B alleles were reportedly predicted from TCR beta sequences. Associated with cytomegalovirus, according to the listing, were some 150 TCR beta chains.

The J segment lost 4 bases and the V segment lost 0 bases, leaving 10 bases of the junction unmatched. The CDR3 loop spans 16 amino acids. Germline loops: CDR1 GTSNPN, CDR2 SVGIG (reference sequence). PCR involved 60 Vbeta and 13 Jbeta primers. The repertoire was sequenced with immunoSEQ multiplex PCR; TCRdb's copy has only in-frame clones and lacks some. The listing records under 130,000 clones. Of note for this clone: Its antigen is unknown.

The sample was PBMCs. The chain joins TRBV30 to TRBJ2-5; 8 positions agree with TRBD2. This clonotype was obtained from a man aged 35 to 55 in good health and CMV-seronegative. CDR3 DNA sequence: TGTGCCTGGAGTGTAAGCGCCTGGGCGGGAGGAGAGACCCAGTACTTC. Its protein product is CAWSVSAWAGGETQYF. The whole variable domain, remainder taken from reference TRBV30 and TRBJ2-5, is SQTIHQWPATLVQPVGSPLSLECTVEGTSNPNLYWYRQAAGRGLQLLFYSVGIGQISSEVPQNLSASRPQDRQFILSSKKLLLSDSGFYLCAWSVSAWAGGETQYFGPGTRLLVL.